This T cell receptor (beta chain) was recorded in a study of T cell responses to AZD1222 COVID-19 vaccine. About the study: Second-dose timings of about 4 or about 12 weeks were pooled. Broader study findings: Females outnumbered males among donors, who were mostly white British; clonal diversity was possibly underestimated.

Germline CDR1 and CDR2: MNHEY and SMNVEV (reference sequence). This CDR3 contains 14 residues. V was pared by 5 bases and J by 2 bases, with 13 bases between. Details on this clone: The antigen is undetermined.

Repertoires were generated with immunoSEQ multiplex PCR, while TCRdb's copy carries only in-frame clones and drops some. Of 90,000 to 120,000 clones in the sample, more than 90% were seen once. This receptor was obtained from an adult in good health. The rearrangement joins TRBV27 to TRBJ2-7; no firm D call. The source material was peripheral blood, sampled on day 0 of AZD1222 vaccination. The CDR3 sequence is CASSPHGRTYEQYF. Here the CDR3 DNA reads TGTGCCAGCAGTCCACATGGGCGTACCTACGAGCAGTACTTC.